The text below deals with one TCR beta chain. This sample was taken from a study of T cell clones after liver transplantation. About the study: In this trial, immunosuppression withdrawal was attempted within 2 years of liver transplant.

Sequenced by immunoSEQ multiplex PCR; TCRdb stores in-frame clones only, minus some. Here the sample spans roughly 51,000 clones, 70% to 75% being singletons. This clonotype was obtained from a human patient who received a liver transplant. These T cells may partly come from the graft donor. Material: CD4+ T cells from blood, obtained around 4.5 years after liver transplant.

The chain's CDR3 is CASSTEGQGFTEAFF. The CDR3 DNA reads TGCGCCAGCAGCACCGAGGGACAGGGTTTTACTGAAGCTTTCTTT. The V gene is TRBV5-1, the J gene TRBJ1-1; TRBD1 matches at 9 bases. V trimming: 4 bases; J trimming: 5 bases; junction bases outside the gene matches: 9. Germline assignment: CDR1 SGHRS and CDR2 YFSETQ. This CDR3 is built from 15 residues. The full variable domain, in which reference TRBV5-1 and TRBJ1-1 provide the parts outside the CDR3, is KAGVTQTPRYLIKTRGQQVTLSCSPISGHRSVSWYQQTPGQGLQFLFEYFSETQRNKGNFPGRFSGRQFSNSRSEMNVSTLELGDSALYLCASSTEGQGFTEAFFGQGTRLTVV.